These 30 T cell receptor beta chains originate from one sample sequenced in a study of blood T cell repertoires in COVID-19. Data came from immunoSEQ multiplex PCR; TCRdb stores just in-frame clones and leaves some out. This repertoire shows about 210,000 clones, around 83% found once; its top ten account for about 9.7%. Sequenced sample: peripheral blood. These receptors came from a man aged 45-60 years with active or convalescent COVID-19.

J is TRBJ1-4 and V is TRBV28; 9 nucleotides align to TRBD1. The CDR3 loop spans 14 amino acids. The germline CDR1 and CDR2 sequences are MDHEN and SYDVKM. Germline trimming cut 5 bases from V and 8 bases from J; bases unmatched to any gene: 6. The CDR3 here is CASSGGTGREKLFF. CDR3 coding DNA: TGTGCCAGCAGTGGTGGGACAGGGAGGGAAAAACTGTTTTTT.

As DNA, the CDR3 is TGTGCCAGCAGTCGGGGGGGGGCCAGGGGTGTGAACACTGAAGCTTTCTTT. It translates to CASSRGGARGVNTEAFF. The chain is built from TRBV6-6 and TRBJ1-1; the D gene is possibly TRBD1 (6 bases). Germline loops: CDR1 MNHNY, CDR2 SVGAGI (reference sequence). The CDR3 loop spans 17 amino acids. Trimming removed 5 bases from V and 0 bases from J, with 19 bases in between.

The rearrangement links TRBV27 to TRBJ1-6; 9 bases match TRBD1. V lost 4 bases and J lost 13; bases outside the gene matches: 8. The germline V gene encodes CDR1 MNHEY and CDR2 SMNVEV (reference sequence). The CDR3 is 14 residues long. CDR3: CASSSPGQGTPLHF. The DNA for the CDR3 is TGTGCCAGCAGTTCACCGGGACAGGGAACTCCCCTCCACTTT.

CDR3 residues: CASSLAFGGRLAEKLFF. The CDR3, as DNA: TGCGCCAGCAGCTTGGCGTTCGGGGGGCGCTTGGCTGAAAAACTGTTTTTT. J is TRBJ1-4 and V is TRBV5-1; TRBD1 might be the D (6 bases). From germline, CDR1 is SGHRS and CDR2 YFSETQ. This CDR3 is built from 17 residues. Trimming cost V 0 bases and J 7 bases, with 19 bases left between them.

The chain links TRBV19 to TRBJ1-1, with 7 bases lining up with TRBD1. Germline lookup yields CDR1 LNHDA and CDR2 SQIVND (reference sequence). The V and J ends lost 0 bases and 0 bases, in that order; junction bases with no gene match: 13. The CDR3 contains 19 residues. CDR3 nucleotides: TGTGCCAGTAGTATAGATCTTATTGGAGGGGGCCGGCTGAACACTGAAGCTTTCTTT. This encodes CASSIDLIGGGRLNTEAFF.

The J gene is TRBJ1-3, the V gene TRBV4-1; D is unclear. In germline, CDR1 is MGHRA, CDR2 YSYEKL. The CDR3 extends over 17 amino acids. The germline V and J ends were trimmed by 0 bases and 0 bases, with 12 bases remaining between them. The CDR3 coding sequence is TGCGCCAGCAGCCAAGAGAGGGTCCACAGCTCTGGAAACACCATATATTTT. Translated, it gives CASSQERVHSSGNTIYF.

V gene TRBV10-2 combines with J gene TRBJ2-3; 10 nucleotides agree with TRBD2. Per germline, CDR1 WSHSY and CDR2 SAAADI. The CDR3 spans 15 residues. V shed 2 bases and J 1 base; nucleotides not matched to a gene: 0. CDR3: CASSELAGGTDTQYF. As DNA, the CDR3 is TGCGCCAGCAGTGAGCTAGCGGGGGGCACAGATACGCAGTATTTT.

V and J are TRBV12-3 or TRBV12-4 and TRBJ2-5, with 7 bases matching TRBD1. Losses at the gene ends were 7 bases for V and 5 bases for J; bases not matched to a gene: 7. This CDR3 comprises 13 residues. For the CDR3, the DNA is TGTGCCAGCAAAATCAGGGGGAAGGAGACCCAGTACTTC. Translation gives CASKIRGKETQYF.

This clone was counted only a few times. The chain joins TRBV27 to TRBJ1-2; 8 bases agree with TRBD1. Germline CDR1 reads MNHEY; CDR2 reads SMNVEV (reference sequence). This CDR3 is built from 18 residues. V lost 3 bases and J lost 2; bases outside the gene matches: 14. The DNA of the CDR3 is TGTGCCAGCAGTTTCCTCGGACAGGGAAGCTCGGAAAACTATGGCTACACCTTC. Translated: CASSFLGQGSSENYGYTF.

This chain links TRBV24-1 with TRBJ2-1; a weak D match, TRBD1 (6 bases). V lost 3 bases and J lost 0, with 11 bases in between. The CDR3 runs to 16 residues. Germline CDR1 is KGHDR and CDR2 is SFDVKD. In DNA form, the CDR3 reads TGTGCCACCAGTGATCACAGGGCCAGCTCCTACAATGAGCAGTTCTTC. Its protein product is CATSDHRASSYNEQFF.

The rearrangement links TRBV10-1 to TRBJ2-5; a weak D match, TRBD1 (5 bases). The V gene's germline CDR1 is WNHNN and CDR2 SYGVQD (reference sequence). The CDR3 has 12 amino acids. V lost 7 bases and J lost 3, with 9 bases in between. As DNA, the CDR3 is TGCGCCAGCAATCAGGGTGAAGAGACCCAGTACTTC. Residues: CASNQGEETQYF.

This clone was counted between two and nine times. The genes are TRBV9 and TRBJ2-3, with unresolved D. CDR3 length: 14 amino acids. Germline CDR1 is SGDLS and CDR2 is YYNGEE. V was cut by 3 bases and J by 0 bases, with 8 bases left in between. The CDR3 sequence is CASSGASSTDTQYF. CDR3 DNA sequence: TGTGCCAGCAGCGGGGCATCTAGCACAGATACGCAGTATTTT.

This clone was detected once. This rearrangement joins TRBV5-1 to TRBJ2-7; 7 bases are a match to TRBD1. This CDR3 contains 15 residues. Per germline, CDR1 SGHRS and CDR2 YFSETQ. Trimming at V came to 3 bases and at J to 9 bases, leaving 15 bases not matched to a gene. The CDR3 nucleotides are TGCGCCAGCAGCTCCCCGGACAGGAACCCCCTTGGGCAGTACTTC. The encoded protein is CASSSPDRNPLGQYF.

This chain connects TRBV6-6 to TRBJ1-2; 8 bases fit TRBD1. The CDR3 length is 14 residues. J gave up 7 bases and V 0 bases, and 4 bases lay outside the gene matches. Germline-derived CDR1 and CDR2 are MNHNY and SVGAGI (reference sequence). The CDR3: CASSYSQGAGGYTF. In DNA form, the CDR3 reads TGTGCCAGCAGTTACTCCCAGGGGGCGGGTGGCTACACCTTC.

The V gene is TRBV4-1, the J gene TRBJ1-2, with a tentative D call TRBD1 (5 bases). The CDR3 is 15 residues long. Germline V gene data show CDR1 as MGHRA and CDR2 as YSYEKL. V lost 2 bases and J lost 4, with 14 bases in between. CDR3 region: CASSQNRGSGYGYTF. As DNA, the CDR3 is TGCGCCAGCAGCCAAAACCGGGGGTCTGGCTATGGCTACACCTTC.

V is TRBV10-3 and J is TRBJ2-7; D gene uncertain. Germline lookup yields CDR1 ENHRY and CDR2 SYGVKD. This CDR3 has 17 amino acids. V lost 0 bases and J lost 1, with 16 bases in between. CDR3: CAISESVGSIVSYEQYF. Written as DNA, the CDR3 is TGTGCCATCAGTGAGTCGGTCGGGTCTATCGTATCCTACGAGCAGTACTTC.

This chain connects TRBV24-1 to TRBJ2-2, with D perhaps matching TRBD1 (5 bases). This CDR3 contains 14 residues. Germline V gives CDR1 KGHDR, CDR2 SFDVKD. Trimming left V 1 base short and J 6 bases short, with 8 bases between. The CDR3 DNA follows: TGTGCCACCAGTGATTTCAGGGTGGCCGGGGAGCTGTTTTTT. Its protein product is CATSDFRVAGELFF.

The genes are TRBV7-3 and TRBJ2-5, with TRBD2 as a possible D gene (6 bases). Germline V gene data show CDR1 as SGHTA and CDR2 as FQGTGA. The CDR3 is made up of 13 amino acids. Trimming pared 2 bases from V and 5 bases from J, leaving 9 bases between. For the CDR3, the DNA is TGTGCCAGCAGCTTAGCGGGGTTGGAGACCCAGTACTTC. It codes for CASSLAGLETQYF.

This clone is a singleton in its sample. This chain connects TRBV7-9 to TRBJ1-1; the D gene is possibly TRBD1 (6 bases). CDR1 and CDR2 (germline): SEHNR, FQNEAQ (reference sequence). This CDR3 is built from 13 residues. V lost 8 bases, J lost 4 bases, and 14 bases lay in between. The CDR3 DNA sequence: TGTGCCAGCCTTGGCGGACAGTTCACTGAAGCTTTCTTT. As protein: CASLGGQFTEAFF.

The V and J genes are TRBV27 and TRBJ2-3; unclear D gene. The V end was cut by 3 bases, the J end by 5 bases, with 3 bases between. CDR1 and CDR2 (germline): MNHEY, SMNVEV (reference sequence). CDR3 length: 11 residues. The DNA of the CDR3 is TGTGCCAGCAGTTTCGGAGATACGCAGTATTTT. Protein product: CASSFGDTQYF.

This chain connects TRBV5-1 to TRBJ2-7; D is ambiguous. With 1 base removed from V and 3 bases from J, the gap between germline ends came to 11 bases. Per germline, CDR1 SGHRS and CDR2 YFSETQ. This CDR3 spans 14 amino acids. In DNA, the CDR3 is TGCGCCAGCAGCTTGTCACAGTTTTTCTACGAGCAGTACTTC. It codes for CASSLSQFFYEQYF.

Written as DNA, the CDR3 is TGCGCCAGCAGCCTTGGGACAGATAGCACAGATACGCAGTATTTT. Encoded protein: CASSLGTDSTDTQYF. The rearrangement joins TRBV5-1 to TRBJ2-3; 7 bases align to TRBD1. V shed 4 bases and J 0 bases; nucleotides not matched to a gene: 5. The CDR3 loop spans 15 amino acids. The germline V gene has CDR1 SGHRS and CDR2 YFSETQ.

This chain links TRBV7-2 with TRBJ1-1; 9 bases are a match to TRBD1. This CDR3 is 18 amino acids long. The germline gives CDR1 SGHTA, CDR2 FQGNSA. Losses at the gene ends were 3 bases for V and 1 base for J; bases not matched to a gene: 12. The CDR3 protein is CASSFSWDRVSSNTEAFF. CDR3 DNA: TGTGCCAGCAGCTTTAGTTGGGACAGGGTAAGTTCGAACACTGAAGCTTTCTTT.

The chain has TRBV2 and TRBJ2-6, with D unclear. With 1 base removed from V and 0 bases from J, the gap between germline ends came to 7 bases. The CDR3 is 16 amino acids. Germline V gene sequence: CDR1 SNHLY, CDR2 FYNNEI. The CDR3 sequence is CASSEDASSGANVLTF. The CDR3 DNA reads TGTGCCAGCAGTGAAGATGCCAGCTCTGGGGCCAACGTCCTGACTTTC.

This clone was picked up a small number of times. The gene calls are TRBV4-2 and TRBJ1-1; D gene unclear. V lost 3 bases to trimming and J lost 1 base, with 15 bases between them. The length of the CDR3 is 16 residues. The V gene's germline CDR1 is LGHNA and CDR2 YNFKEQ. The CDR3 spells CASSQEGFRSNTEAFF. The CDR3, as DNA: TGTGCCAGCAGCCAGGAGGGCTTTCGTTCGAACACTGAAGCTTTCTTT.

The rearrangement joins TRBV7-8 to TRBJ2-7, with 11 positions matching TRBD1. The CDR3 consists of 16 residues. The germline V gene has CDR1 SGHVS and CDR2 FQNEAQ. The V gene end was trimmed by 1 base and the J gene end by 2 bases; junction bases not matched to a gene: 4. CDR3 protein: CASSLGWDRGAYEQYV. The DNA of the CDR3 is TGTGCCAGCAGCTTAGGTTGGGACAGGGGGGCCTACGAGCAGTACGTC.

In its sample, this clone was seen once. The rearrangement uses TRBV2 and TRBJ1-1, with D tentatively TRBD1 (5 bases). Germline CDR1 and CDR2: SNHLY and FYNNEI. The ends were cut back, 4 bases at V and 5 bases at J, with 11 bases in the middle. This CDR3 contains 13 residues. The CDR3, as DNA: TGTGCCAGCAGTGTTGCAGGGCGAACTGAAGCTTTCTTT. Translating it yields CASSVAGRTEAFF. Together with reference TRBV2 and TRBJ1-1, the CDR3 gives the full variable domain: EPEVTQTPSHQVTQMGQEVILRCVPISNHLYFYWYRQILGQKVEFLVSFYNNEISEKSEIFDDQFSVERPDGSNFTLKIRSTKLEDSAMYFCASSVAGRTEAFFGQGTRLTVV.

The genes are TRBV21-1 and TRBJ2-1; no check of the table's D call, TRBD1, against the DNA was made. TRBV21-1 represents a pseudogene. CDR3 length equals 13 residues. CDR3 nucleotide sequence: TGTGCCAGCAGAGCTGGACAGGGGGGTGAGCAGTTCTTC. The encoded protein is CASRAGQGGEQFF.

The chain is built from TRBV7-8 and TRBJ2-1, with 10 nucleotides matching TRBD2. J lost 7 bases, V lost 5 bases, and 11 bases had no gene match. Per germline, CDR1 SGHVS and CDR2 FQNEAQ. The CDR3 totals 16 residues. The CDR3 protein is CASSQRAGGPMNEQFF. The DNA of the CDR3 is TGTGCCAGCAGCCAGAGAGCGGGAGGGCCTATGAATGAGCAGTTCTTC.

The CDR3 coding sequence is TGCGCCAGCAGCCGGAGCGTCTCAGGGGAGAGGACCAGCGAGCAGTACTTC. Encoded protein: CASSRSVSGERTSEQYF. The chain has TRBV5-1 and TRBJ2-7; TRBD1 is a possible D gene (6 bases). V lost 4 bases, J lost 6 bases, and 26 bases lay in between. The CDR3 is 17 residues long. In germline, CDR1 is SGHRS, CDR2 YFSETQ.